Listed here is a single T cell receptor (beta chain). Its antigen is undetermined. Trimming removed 4 bases at V and 3 bases at J, with 20 bases between. CDR1 is MNHNS, CDR2 SASEGT, per germline. This CDR3 has 17 residues. The PCR used 60 Vbeta and 13 Jbeta primers. Clones were read by immunoSEQ multiplex PCR, and TCRdb kept only the in-frame ones, dropping some. Found here are 150,000 or so clones, about 82% of them singletons; the top ten hold 1%. These data belong to a study of cytomegalovirus exposure and HLA in healthy donors. Study-wide results and caveats: For most subjects, TCR beta sequences were reported to predict HLA-A and HLA-B alleles with accuracy. When a later analysis compared HLA-associated TCR beta chains with equally common others, the HLA-associated chains turned out to be more clonally expanded and to have lower generation probabilities.

The sequenced sample consisted of PBMCs. The chain has TRBV6-1 and TRBJ2-3; maybe TRBD1 (5 bases). The receptor was isolated from a woman aged 50 to 65 in good health and CMV-seropositive. The CDR3 DNA follows: TGTGCCAGCAGTGCCTCGGGTGTCGACCCAGGGACAGATACGCAGTATTTT. This sequence encodes CASSASGVDPGTDTQYF.